The entry below gives a single T cell receptor beta chain sequence along with its context. Its target is unknown. Libraries were prepared by immunoSEQ multiplex PCR; TCRdb keeps only in-frame clonotypes and omits some of them. The sample consists of 100,000 to 130,000 clones, approximately 90% of them appearing once. The germline V gene encodes CDR1 SGHKS and CDR2 YYEKEE (reference sequence). This CDR3 has 12 amino acids. The germline V and J ends were trimmed by 0 bases and 9 bases, with 9 bases remaining between them. This sample is part of a study of graft-versus-host responses after intestinal transplantation.

Source: unstimulated CD4+ T cells sorted from spleen or lymph node cells, taken before transplant. The origin of this receptor is a human donor who was the organ donor for an intestinal transplant. The V and J genes are TRBV5-5 and TRBJ1-2, with D unresolved. The CDR3 bases are TGTGCCAGCAGCTTGGCCAGAGGGAGCTACACCTTC. Translation gives CASSLARGSYTF.